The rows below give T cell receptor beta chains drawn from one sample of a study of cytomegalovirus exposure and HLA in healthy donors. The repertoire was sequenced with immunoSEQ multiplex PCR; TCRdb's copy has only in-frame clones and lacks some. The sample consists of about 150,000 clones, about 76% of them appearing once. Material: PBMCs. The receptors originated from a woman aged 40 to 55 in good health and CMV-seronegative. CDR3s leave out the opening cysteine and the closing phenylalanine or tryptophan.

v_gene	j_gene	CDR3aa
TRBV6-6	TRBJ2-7	ASRPLQEYYEQY
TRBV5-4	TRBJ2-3	ASQKGAAGGRVDTQY
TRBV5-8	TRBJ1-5	ASSGSTGRSSNQPQH
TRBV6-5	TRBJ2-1	ASSYDAGAFGNEQF
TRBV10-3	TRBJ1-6	AIRPTGDSPLH
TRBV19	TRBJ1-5	ASSMGPGSNQPQH
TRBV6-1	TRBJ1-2	ASSEIFRGYT
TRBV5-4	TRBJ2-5	ASSSSWQSETQY
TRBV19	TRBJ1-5	ASSVRDRKNSNQPQH
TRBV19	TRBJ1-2	ASSSTGASGGYT
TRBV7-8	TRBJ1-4	ASSLITTGEKLF
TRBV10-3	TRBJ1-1	AISARGQGSTEAF
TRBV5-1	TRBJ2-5	ASSLASGGQETQY
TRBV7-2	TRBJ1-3	ASSATGVSGNTIY
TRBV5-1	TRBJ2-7	ASSLEMGTAYEQY
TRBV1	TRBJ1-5	TSSQGGGSNQPQH
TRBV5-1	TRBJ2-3	ASSLALAPSRSSTDTQY
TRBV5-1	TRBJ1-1	ASSLSTGYAEAF
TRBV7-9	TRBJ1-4	ASSLNRGVANEKLF
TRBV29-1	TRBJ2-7	SVEVVAYEQY
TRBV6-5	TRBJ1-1	ASSQGQGEYTEAF
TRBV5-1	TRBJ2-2	ASSLVLAGGTGELF
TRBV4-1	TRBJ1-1	ASSMVGHNTEAF
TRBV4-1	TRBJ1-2	ASSQEMLRGNYGYT
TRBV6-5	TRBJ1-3	ASSYSWTGKGNTIY
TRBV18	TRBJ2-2	ASSPVLAGNTGELF
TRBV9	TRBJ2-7	ASSGTDEQY
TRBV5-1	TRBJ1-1	ASSFGDRTGGNTEAF
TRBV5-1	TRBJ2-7	ASSLDPGRLISYEQY
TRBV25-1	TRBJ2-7	ASRDRDAEQY
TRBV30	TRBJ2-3	AWSVRKAGMQY